These 5 T cell receptor beta chains originate from one sample sequenced in a study of T cells in women clearing cervical HPV infection. This table comes from immunoSEQ multiplex PCR, and its TCRdb copy is limited to in-frame clones, with some not included. This sample's table has 10,000 to 15,000 clones. The sequencing input was blood buffy coat. The receptors were gathered from a woman between 18 and 70 years old with a cervical HPV16 infection that either progressed to CIN3+ or cleared (not recorded which).

CDR3 amino acids: CSVGHIALREQYF. The covered CDR3 bases are TGCAGCGTTGGGCATATAGCTCTTCGCGAG. V gene TRBV29-1 combines with J gene TRBJ2-7; no definite D call. The read falls 3 residues short of the CDR3 end, and the missing part is taken from the germline J gene. This CDR3 is built from 13 residues. The germline V gene has CDR1 SQVTM and CDR2 ANQGSEA. V lost 4 bases and J lost 6, with 16 bases in between.

Note on this clone: Sequencing ends 3 residues short of the CDR3 end; the germline J gene provides the rest. This chain connects TRBV7-9 to TRBJ1-2, with 9 bases lining up with TRBD1. CDR3 size: 15 residues. Germline CDR1 and CDR2: SEHNR and FQNEAQ (reference sequence). This chain's CDR3 is CASSLDRGLGGDYTF. The DNA read from the CDR3 is TGTGCCAGCAGCTTAGACAGGGGGCTCGGGGGTGAC. The entire variable domain, with the rest obtained from reference TRBV7-9 and TRBJ1-2, is as follows: DTGVSQNPRHKITKRGQNVTFRCDPISEHNRLYWYRQTLGQGPEFLTYFQNEAQLEKSRLLSDRFSAERPKGSFSTLEIQRTEQGDSAMYLCASSLDRGLGGDYTFGSGTRLTVV.

As regards this clone: The sequence runs out 3 residues before the end of the CDR3; the remainder is reconstructed from the germline J gene. V usage is TRBV7-2 and J usage is TRBJ2-5; 11 positions agree with TRBD1. V was clipped by 5 bases and J by 7 bases; unmatched bases: 3. The CDR3 is made up of 13 amino acids. Per germline, CDR1 SGHTA and CDR2 FQGNSA. The CDR3 sequence is CASSRGQGGTQYF. The sequenced CDR3 bases are TGTGCCAGCAGCAGGGGACAGGGGGGGACC.

A word on this clone: Sequencing ends 3 residues short of the CDR3 end; the germline J gene provides the rest. This chain uses TRBV5-6 with TRBJ2-7; 7 nucleotides agree with TRBD2. V lost 1 base to trimming and J lost 6 bases; unmatched junction nucleotides: 10. The germline gives CDR1 SGHDT, CDR2 YYEEEE. This CDR3 comprises 15 residues. The CDR3: CASSLLPRGSGEQYF. The sequenced CDR3 bases are TGTGCCAGCAGCTTGTTGCCTCGCGGGAGCGGCGAG.

Comments on this clone: Read coverage stops 3 residues before the CDR3 terminus; the germline J gene supplies the remainder. The V and J genes are TRBV7-9 and TRBJ1-1, with D tentatively TRBD1 (6 bases). Germline CDR1 reads SEHNR; CDR2 reads FQNEAQ (reference sequence). The CDR3 is 14 residues long. Incomplete CDR3 DNA: TGTGCCAGCAGCCCCTGGACAGTCACAGATACG. Its protein product is CASSPWTVTDT. From start to end, the CDR3 is CASSPWTVTDTAFF.